This T cell receptor (beta chain) was recovered during a study of human T cells and chemical hapten exposure. In the study overall: Doses of diphenylcyclopropenone went to the patients' scalps weekly throughout the roughly 22-week study.

After removal of 5 bases from V and 3 bases from J, the junction contained 9 bases not matched to a gene. This CDR3 has 15 residues. One entry per CDR3 protein, called by TCRdb with MiXCR from the RACE reads. The profile covers around 70,000 distinct CDR3 sequences, with 11% appearing a single time and 1.4% taken by the ten largest. Study-wide results and caveats: Donors had alopecia, so their immune response may differ from healthy people's.

In its sample, this clonotype was seen a few times. Its specificity is not known. Stated time point: patch test 3, about 24 weeks after DPC sensitization. Treatment of the sample: therapeutic diphenylcyclopropenone sensitization with weekly scalp DPC. Blood draws preceded each patch test application. This TCR was recovered from a woman in her forties or fifties with alopecia areata. Some clones in this sample may be carry-over from other donors' samples. The gene calls are TRBV12-3 or TRBV12-4 and TRBJ1-2; TRBD1 aligns across 7 bases. The sample was whole blood, taken in connection with sensitization to the hapten diphenylcyclopropenone (DPC). The chain's CDR3 is CASSPFRRGDYGYTF. CDR3 in DNA: TGTGCCAGCAGTCCCTTCCGCAGGGGGGACTATGGCTACACCTTC.